This TCR beta chain is drawn from a study of vaccination effects on CD4 cells after COVID-19. The length of the CDR3 is 16 residues. The V and J ends lost 4 bases and 6 bases, in that order; junction bases with no gene match: 9. The germline gives CDR1 MNHEY, CDR2 SMNVEV (reference sequence). Using viral peptide pools, the ViraFEST assay grew out antigen-specific CD4+ T cells prior to sequencing. CD4+ T cell isolation took place after 10 days of culture. Negative nucleocapsid antibody tests before and after vaccination confirmed no previous SARS-CoV-2 infection. Half of the medium was exchanged for IL-2 medium on both days 3 and 7. This clone has only a few counts. Its target is unknown. TCRdb keeps only in-frame clones here, not all; method: immunoSEQ multiplex PCR. The sample includes about 24,000 clones, over 70% seen only once; the top ten take approximately 10%.

The sequence came from a human donor who received a COVID-19 vaccine. The chain recombines TRBV27 with TRBJ2-1, with 10 bases aligning to TRBD2. Sample: CD4+ T cells from PBMCs cultured with HCoV-NL63 spike peptides, taken before COVID-19 vaccination. The CDR3 DNA sequence: TGTGCCAGCAGTTCCCCGAGCGGGAGGGCGGTCAATGAGCAGTTCTTC. Protein: CASSSPSGRAVNEQFF.